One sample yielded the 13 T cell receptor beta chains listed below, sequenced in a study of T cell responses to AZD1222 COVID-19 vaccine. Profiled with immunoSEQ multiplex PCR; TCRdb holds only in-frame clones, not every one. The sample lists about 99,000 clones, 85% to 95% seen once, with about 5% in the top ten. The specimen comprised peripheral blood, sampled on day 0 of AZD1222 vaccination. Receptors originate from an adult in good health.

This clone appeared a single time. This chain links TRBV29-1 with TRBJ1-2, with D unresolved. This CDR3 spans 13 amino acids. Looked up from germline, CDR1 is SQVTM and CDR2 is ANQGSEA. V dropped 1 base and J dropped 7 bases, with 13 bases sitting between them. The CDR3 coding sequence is TGCAGCGTTGAAGGTCAGACCAGGCGTGGCTACACCTTC. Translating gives CSVEGQTRRGYTF.

CDR3: CASSTLTGGTDTQYF. CDR3 nucleotide sequence: TGTGCCAGCAGTACTTTGACAGGGGGCACAGATACGCAGTATTTT. The chain is built from TRBV28 and TRBJ2-3; 8 bases are shared with TRBD1. V shed 5 bases, J shed 1 base, and the junction held 5 bases outside the gene matches. CDR1 and CDR2 from the germline V gene are MDHEN and SYDVKM. CDR3 length equals 15 residues.

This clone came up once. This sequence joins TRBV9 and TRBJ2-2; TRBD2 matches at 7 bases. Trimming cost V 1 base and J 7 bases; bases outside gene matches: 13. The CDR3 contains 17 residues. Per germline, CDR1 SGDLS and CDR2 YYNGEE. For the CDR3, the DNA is TGTGCCAGCAGCGTATTTGGGTCGGCGGGAGCAGTCGGGGAGCTGTTTTTT. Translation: CASSVFGSAGAVGELFF.

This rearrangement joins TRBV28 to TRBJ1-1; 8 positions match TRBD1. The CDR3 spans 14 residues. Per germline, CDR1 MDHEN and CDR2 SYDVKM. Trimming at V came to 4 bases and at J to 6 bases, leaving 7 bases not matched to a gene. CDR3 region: CASSSPQGEAEAFF. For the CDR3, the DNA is TGTGCCAGCAGTTCGCCACAGGGGGAGGCTGAAGCTTTCTTT.

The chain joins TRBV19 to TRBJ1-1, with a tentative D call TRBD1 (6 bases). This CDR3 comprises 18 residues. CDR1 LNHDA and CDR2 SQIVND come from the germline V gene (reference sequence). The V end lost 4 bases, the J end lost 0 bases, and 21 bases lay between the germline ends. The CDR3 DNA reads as TGTGCCAGTAGTAGTTTGATCCGGGACAAGGACCTGAACACTGAAGCTTTCTTT. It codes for CASSSLIRDKDLNTEAFF.

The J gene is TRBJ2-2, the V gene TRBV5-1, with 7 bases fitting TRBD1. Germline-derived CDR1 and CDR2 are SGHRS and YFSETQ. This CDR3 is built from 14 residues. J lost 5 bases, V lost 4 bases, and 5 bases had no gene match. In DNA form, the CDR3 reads TGCGCCAGCAGCAAAGACAGGGAAACCGGGGAGCTGTTTTTT. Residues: CASSKDRETGELFF. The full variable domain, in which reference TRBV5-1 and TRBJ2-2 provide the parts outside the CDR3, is KAGVTQTPRYLIKTRGQQVTLSCSPISGHRSVSWYQQTPGQGLQFLFEYFSETQRNKGNFPGRFSGRQFSNSRSEMNVSTLELGDSALYLCASSKDRETGELFFGEGSRLTVL.

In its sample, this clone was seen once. The CDR3 DNA reads as TGTGCCAGCACCGGACTAGCGGAAGAGACCCAGTACTTC. This encodes CASTGLAEETQYF. This rearrangement joins TRBV3-1 (or the pseudogene TRBV3-2) to TRBJ2-5; 10 bases line up with TRBD2. J lost 3 bases, V lost 7 bases, and 2 bases had no gene match. The CDR3 spans 13 residues. CDR1 is LGHDT and CDR2 is YNNKEL in the germline V gene (reference sequence).

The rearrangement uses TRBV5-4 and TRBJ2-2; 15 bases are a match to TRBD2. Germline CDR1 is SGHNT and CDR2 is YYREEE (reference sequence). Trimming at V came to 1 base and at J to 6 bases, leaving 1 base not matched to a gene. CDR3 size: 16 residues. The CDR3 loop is CASSLRTSGRAGELFF. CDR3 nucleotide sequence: TGTGCCAGCAGCTTGCGGACTAGCGGGAGGGCCGGGGAGCTGTTTTTT.

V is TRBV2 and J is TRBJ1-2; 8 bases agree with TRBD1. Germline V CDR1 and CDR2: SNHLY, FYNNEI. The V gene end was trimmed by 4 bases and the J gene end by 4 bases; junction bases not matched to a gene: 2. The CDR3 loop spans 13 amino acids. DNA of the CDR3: TGTGCCAGCAGTGGACAGGGGATCTATGGCTACACCTTC. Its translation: CASSGQGIYGYTF.

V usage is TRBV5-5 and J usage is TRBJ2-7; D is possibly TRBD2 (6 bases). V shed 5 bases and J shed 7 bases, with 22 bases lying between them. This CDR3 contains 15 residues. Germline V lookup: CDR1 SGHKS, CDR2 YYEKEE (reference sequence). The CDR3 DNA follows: TGTGCCAGCAGTGTGAGGTGGCGGGACGGTTGGGAGCAGTACTTC. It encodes CASSVRWRDGWEQYF.

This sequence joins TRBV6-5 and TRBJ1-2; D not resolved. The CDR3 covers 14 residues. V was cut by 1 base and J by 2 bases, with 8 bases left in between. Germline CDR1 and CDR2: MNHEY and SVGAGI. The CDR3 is CASSYLRGNYGYTF. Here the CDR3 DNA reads TGTGCCAGCAGTTACTTGCGGGGAAACTATGGCTACACCTTC.

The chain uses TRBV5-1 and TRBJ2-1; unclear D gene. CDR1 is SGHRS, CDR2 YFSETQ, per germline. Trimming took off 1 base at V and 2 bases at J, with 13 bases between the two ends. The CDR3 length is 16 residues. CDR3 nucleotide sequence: TGCGCCAGCAGCTTGTCCCCCTCAGACCCCTACAATGAGCAGTTCTTC. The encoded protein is CASSLSPSDPYNEQFF.

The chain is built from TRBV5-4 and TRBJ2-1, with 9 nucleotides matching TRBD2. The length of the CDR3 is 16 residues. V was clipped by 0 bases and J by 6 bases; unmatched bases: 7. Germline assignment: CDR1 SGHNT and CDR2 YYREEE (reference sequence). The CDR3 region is CASSLGGSGGGNEQFF. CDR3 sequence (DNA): TGTGCCAGCAGCTTGGGAGGTAGCGGGGGTGGCAATGAGCAGTTCTTC. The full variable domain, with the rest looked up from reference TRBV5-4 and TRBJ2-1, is ETGVTQSPTHLIKTRGQQVTLRCSSQSGHNTVSWYQQALGQGPQFIFQYYREEENGRGNFPPRFSGLQFPNYSSELNVNALELDDSALYLCASSLGGSGGGNEQFFGPGTRLTVL.